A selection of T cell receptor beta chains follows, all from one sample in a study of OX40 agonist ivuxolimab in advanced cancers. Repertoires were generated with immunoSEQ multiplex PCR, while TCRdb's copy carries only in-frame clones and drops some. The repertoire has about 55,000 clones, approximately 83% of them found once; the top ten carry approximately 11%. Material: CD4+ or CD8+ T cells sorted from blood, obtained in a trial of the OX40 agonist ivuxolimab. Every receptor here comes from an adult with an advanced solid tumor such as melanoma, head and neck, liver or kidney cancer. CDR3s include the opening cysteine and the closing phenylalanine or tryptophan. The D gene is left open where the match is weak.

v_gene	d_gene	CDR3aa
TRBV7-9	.	CASSSPFGLGETQYF
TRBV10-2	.	CASSGGEPGSEYF
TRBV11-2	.	CASSLDGIGYTF
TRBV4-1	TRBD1	CASSRGTGGDEQYF
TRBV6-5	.	CASTDGAEEYF
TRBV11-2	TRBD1	CASSVGQGPSSYEQYF
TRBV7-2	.	CASSFFVGGYEQYF
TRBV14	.	CASSLSTGETQYF
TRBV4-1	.	CASSQGRGLNTEAFF
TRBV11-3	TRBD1	CASSLGTGSLYEQYF
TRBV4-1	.	CASSQGVDRDNTEAFF
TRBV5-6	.	CASSLGMGPQETQYF
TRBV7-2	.	CASSLGAGSAVSQYF
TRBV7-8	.	CASSSAGGYYGYTF
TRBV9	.	CASSGGGHTYEQYF
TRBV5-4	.	CASSPGESTEAFF
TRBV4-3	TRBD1	CASSQDGTDSYEQYF
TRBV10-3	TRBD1	CAISQTSTGQGAVGYTF
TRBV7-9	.	CASSSSEDHQETQYF
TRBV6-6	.	CASSYSEDPNQPQHF
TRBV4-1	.	CASTRTLTVNTEAFF
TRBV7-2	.	CASSLVAEDEQYF
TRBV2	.	CASSAPLGGNFVEQYF
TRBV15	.	CATSRAPTGLPYEQYF
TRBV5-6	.	CASSLDTRDHQPQHF
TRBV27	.	CASSSPGMGYTEAFF
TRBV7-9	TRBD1	CASSPDRGISYNEQFF
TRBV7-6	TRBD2	CASSLALAGGLGETQYF
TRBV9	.	CASSVSPSGQPQHF
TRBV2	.	CASSEWRQDPNYGYTF
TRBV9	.	CASSPSGVQETQYF
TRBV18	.	CASSPGPVLTGELFF
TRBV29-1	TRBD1	CSVPGQGYYEQYF
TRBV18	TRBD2	CASSPSGLVVNEQFF
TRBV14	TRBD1	CASSQVPGQGDGYTF
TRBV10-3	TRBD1	CAIARDRGEGYTF
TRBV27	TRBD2	CASSLATSGETQYF
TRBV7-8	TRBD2	CASSSRAGEPQETQYF
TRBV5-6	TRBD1	CASSSDRITNYGYTF
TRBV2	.	CASSPGYSNQPQHF
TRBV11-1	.	CASSSGQDSYNEQFF
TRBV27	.	CASGRPDEQYF